Reported below is one TCR beta chain. The sample originates from a study of blood T cell repertoires in COVID-19. About the study: T cells, B-cell-depleted T cells, or PBMCs supplied cDNA or gDNA.

V gave up 6 bases and J gave up 0 bases, with 9 bases separating them. The V gene's germline CDR1 is SEHNR and CDR2 FQNEAQ (reference sequence). The CDR3 covers 13 residues. As processed by the authors: Reference gene primer amplification yielded estimated nucleated cell counts. The repertoire was sequenced with immunoSEQ multiplex PCR; TCRdb's copy has only in-frame clones and lacks some. D and trimming were read from the DNA, whereas the V and J calls and clone size are those reported in that table. Of roughly 220,000 clones listed, 75% to 90% were seen once; the top ten hold 3% to 4%. Those enrolled, adults aged 18 to 89 years, came from roughly 23 US areas. Allocation to cohorts depended on clinical history reported by the participants.

Sequenced sample: PBMCs or T cells enriched from blood (not recorded which). V and J are TRBV7-9 and TRBJ2-7; D unresolved. This receptor was taken from a woman aged 18-30 years in a cohort exposed to, infected with or recovered from COVID-19 (not recorded which). The CDR3 bases are TGTGCCAGCAGTTCTACCATCTCCTACGAGCAGTACTTC. Protein: CASSSTISYEQYF.